Shown below are 13 T cell receptor beta chains from a single sample sequenced in a study of T cell responses to AZD1222 COVID-19 vaccine. Data came from immunoSEQ multiplex PCR; TCRdb stores just in-frame clones and leaves some out. The sample consists of about 130,000 clones, just over 90% of them appearing once. This material consisted of peripheral blood, taken on day 0 of AZD1222 vaccination. These receptor sequences come from an adult in good health.

The rearrangement links TRBV4-2 to TRBJ2-2; D may be TRBD2 (5 bases). V was pared by 4 bases and J by 0 bases, with 9 bases between. Germline assignment: CDR1 LGHNA and CDR2 YNFKEQ. The CDR3 length is 15 residues. The CDR3 spells CASSPRVANTGELFF. CDR3 coding DNA: TGTGCCAGCAGCCCGAGGGTGGCGAACACCGGGGAGCTGTTTTTT.

The V call is TRBV3-1 (or the pseudogene TRBV3-2), the J call TRBJ2-5; either TRBD1 or TRBD2 may supply D (5 bases each). V lost 6 bases and J lost 5, with 25 bases in between. The germline V gene encodes CDR1 LGHDT and CDR2 YNNKEL (reference sequence). CDR3 length equals 17 residues. Written as DNA, the CDR3 is TGTGCCAGCAGTCCAACCCACTCCGGATCGGGGCAGGAGACCCAGTACTTC. Its translation: CASSPTHSGSGQETQYF.

This chain uses TRBV15 with TRBJ1-4; TRBD1 might be the D (5 bases). V was trimmed by 4 bases and J by 5 bases, leaving 14 bases between them. CDR1 is LNHNV, CDR2 YYDKDF, per germline (reference sequence). This CDR3 has 15 amino acids. CDR3 nucleotides: TGTGCCACCAGCATAGTTACAGGAATAAATGAAAAACTGTTTTTT. It specifies CATSIVTGINEKLFF.

This chain connects TRBV6-5 to TRBJ2-7; the D gene is possibly TRBD1 (6 bases). Germline lookup yields CDR1 MNHEY and CDR2 SVGAGI. Trimming removed 6 bases at V and 7 bases at J, with 16 bases between. This CDR3 spans 13 amino acids. CDR3 DNA sequence: TGTGCCAGCAGAGGGGGTACATCGGGGGAGCAGTACTTC. This translates into CASRGGTSGEQYF.

This chain links TRBV7-2 with TRBJ2-3; 8 nucleotides line up with TRBD2. CDR3 size: 19 residues. The trim removed 5 bases at V and 2 bases at J, leaving 18 bases unmatched. Germline V gene data show CDR1 as SGHTA and CDR2 as FQGNSA. CDR3 region: CASSRHLGNTGGDTDTQYF. CDR3 DNA sequence: TGTGCCAGCAGCCGCCACCTGGGTAATACGGGGGGGGACACAGATACGCAGTATTTT.

This chain links TRBV3-1 (or the pseudogene TRBV3-2) with TRBJ1-5; D gene ambiguous. The CDR3 spans 17 residues. Germline values: CDR1 LGHDT, CDR2 YNNKEL (reference sequence). The V gene lost 1 base and the J gene lost 3 bases, with 16 bases spanning the gap. CDR3 sequence: CASSQGSSTATNQPQHF. The CDR3 DNA reads TGTGCCAGCAGCCAAGGCTCCTCCACAGCGACCAATCAGCCCCAGCATTTT.

This chain connects TRBV4-1 to TRBJ1-6; D is undetermined. This CDR3 is 17 amino acids long. Germline CDR1 and CDR2: MGHRA and YSYEKL. The ends were cut back, 1 base at V and 0 bases at J, with 10 bases in the middle. CDR3 DNA sequence: TGCGCCAGCAGCCAAGGGAGTCGGGGCTCCTATAATTCACCCCTCCACTTT. Translated, it gives CASSQGSRGSYNSPLHF.

The chain links TRBV30 to TRBJ2-3; 9 nucleotides align to TRBD2. Trimming at V came to 2 bases and at J to 0 bases, leaving 6 bases not matched to a gene. The CDR3 is made up of 16 amino acids. Germline V gives CDR1 GTSNPN, CDR2 SVGIG (reference sequence). CDR3 amino acids: CAWSLGLAFSTDTQYF. CDR3 nucleotide sequence: TGTGCCTGGAGTTTAGGACTAGCGTTTAGCACAGATACGCAGTATTTT.

The CDR3 sequence is CASSLEFAGVPYGYTF. DNA for the CDR3: TGTGCCAGCAGCTTGGAATTTGCAGGGGTCCCCTATGGCTACACCTTC. The rearrangement uses TRBV5-5 and TRBJ1-2, with a tentative D call TRBD1 (6 bases). The germline V and J ends were trimmed by 0 bases and 4 bases, with 16 bases remaining between them. Germline CDR1 and CDR2: SGHKS and YYEKEE (reference sequence). The CDR3 has 16 amino acids.

The rearrangement uses TRBV6-2 or TRBV6-3 and TRBJ1-1; the match to TRBD1 covers 9 bases. V shed 2 bases, J shed 8 bases, and the junction held 0 bases outside the gene matches. The CDR3 sequence is 12 residues long. Germline CDR1 reads MNHEY; CDR2 reads SVGEGT. Written as DNA, the CDR3 is TGTGCCAGCAGTTACGACAGGGGGGAAGCTTTCTTT. Its protein is CASSYDRGEAFF.

The chain couples TRBV18 to TRBJ2-7; TRBD1 matches 9 bases. CDR1 and CDR2 (germline): KGHSH, LQKENI. Trimming at V came to 4 bases and at J to 5 bases, leaving 6 bases not matched to a gene. The CDR3 covers 14 residues. CDR3 coding DNA: TGTGCCAGCTCACTGGGACAGGGAGCGGACGAGCAGTACTTC. Translation gives CASSLGQGADEQYF.

The table lists this clone with a few counts. The gene calls are TRBV11-1 and TRBJ1-1; 8 bases line up with TRBD1. After removal of 5 bases from V and 6 bases from J, the junction contained 8 bases not matched to a gene. Germline CDR1 is SGHAT and CDR2 is FQDESV (reference sequence). There are 14 residues in the CDR3. Here the CDR3 DNA reads TGTGCCAGCAGCGCCGGGACAGGCCCTCCTGAAGCTTTCTTT. Its protein product is CASSAGTGPPEAFF.

This clone was seen only once. The chain is built from TRBV3-1 (or the pseudogene TRBV3-2) and TRBJ1-6; unclear D gene. The CDR3 covers 17 residues. Germline V gene lookup returns CDR1 LGHDT and CDR2 YNNKEL (reference sequence). The V end lost 2 bases, the J end lost 0 bases, and 11 bases lay between the germline ends. CDR3 nucleotides: TGTGCCAGCAGCCAATACGCGGGCAGCTCCTATAATTCACCCCTCCACTTT. It is translated as CASSQYAGSSYNSPLHF.